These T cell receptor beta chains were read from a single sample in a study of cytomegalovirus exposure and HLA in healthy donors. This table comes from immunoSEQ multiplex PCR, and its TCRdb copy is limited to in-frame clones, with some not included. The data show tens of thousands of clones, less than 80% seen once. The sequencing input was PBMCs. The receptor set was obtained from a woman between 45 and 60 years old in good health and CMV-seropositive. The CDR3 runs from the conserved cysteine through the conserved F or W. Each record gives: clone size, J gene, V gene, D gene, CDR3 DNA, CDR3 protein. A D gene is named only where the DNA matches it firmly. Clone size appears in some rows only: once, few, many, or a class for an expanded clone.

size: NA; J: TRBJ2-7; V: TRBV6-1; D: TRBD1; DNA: TGTGCCAGCAGTCCTGAGGGACAGGGGGATTACGAGCAGTACTTC; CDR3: CASSPEGQGDYEQYF
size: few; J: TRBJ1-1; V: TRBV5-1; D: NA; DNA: TGCGCCAGCAGCCCGGGACAGAACACTGAAGCTTTCTTT; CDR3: CASSPGQNTEAFF
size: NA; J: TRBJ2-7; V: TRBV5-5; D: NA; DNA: TGTGCCAGCAGCACCCGAGGGCGCAACGACGAGCAGTACTTC; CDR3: CASSTRGRNDEQYF
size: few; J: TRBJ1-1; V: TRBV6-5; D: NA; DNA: TGTGCCAGCAGTTACTCGACCCGGGGGGCGAACACTGAAGCTTTCTTT; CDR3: CASSYSTRGANTEAFF
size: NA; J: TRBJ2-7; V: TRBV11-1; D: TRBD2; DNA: TGTGCCAGCAGCTTCAGACTAGCGGGGGCCTACGAGCAGTACTTC; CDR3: CASSFRLAGAYEQYF
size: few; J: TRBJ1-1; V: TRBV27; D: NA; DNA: TGTGCCAGCAGGGGGTTGCGGGGGACTGAAGCTTTCTTT; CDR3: CASRGLRGTEAFF
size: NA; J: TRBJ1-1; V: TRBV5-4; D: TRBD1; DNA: TGTGCCAGCAGCCCCCGAGACAGGGTAGACGGTGAAGCTTTCTTT; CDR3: CASSPRDRVDGEAFF
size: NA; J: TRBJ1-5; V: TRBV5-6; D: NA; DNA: TGTGCCAGCAGCTTGGCAGGGGACAGCAATCAGCCCCAGCATTTT; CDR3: CASSLAGDSNQPQHF
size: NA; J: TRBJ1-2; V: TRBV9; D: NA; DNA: TGTGCCAGCAGCGTAGGAGAGGGTTATGATGGCTACACCTTC; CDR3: CASSVGEGYDGYTF
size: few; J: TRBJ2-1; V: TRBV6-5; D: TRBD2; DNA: TGTGCCAGCAGGCAAAGCGGGGGGGCCTACAATGAGCAGTTCTTC; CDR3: CASRQSGGAYNEQFF
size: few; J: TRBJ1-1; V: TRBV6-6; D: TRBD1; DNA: TGTGCCAGCAGTTACTCGAAGACAGGGGGCACTGAAGCTTTCTTT; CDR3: CASSYSKTGGTEAFF
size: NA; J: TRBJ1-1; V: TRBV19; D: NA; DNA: TGTGCCAGTACTTTTGTCGGGGGGGGCACTGAAGCTTTCTTT; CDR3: CASTFVGGGTEAFF
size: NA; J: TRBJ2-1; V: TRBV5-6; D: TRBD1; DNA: TGTGCCAGCAGCTTTAACAGGGGGAGCTCCTACAATGAGCAGTTCTTC; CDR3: CASSFNRGSSYNEQFF
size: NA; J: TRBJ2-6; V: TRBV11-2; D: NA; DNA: TGTGCCAGCTACCCAGGGTTCGGGGCCAACGTCCTGACTTTC; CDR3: CASYPGFGANVLTF
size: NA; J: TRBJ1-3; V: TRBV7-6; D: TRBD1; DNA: TGTGCCAGCAGCTTAGGGTCCAGGGGGGTCAACACCATATATTTT; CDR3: CASSLGSRGVNTIYF
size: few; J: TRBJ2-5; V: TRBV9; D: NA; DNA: TGCGCCAGCAGCCCCTCGGGGGACCCACGGGAGACCCAGTACTTC; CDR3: CASSPSGDPRETQYF
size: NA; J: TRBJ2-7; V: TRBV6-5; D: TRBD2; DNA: TGTGCCAGCAGTTACCAGGGACTAGCGGACGAGCAGTACTTC; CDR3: CASSYQGLADEQYF
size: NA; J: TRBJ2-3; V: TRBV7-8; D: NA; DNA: TGTGCCAGCAGCTTAGGACAGGACACAGATACGCAGTATTTT; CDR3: CASSLGQDTDTQYF
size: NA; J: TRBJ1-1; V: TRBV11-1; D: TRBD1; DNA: TGTGCCAGCAGCTTAATGGACAGGGAGATGTCTGAAGCTTTCTTT; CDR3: CASSLMDREMSEAFF
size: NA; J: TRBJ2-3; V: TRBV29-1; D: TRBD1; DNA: TGCAGCGTTGTGTCGACAGGGGGCTTAGATACGCAGTATTTT; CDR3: CSVVSTGGLDTQYF
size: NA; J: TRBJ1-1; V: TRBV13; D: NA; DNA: TGTGCCAGCAGCTTAGAAACTTTGGGGGAGGTCACTGAAGCTTTCTTT; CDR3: CASSLETLGEVTEAFF
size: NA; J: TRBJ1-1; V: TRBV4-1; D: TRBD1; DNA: TGCGCCAGCAGCCAGCCGGGACAGGGATTTATGAACACTGAAGCTTTCTTT; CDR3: CASSQPGQGFMNTEAFF
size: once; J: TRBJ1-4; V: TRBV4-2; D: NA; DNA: TGTGCCAGCAGCCAAGAAGGAGGGGAAAAACTGTTTTTT; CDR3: CASSQEGGEKLFF
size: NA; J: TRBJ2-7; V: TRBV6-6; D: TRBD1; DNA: TGTGCCAGCAGTTACCCGGGACAGGGATCCTACGAGCAGTACTTC; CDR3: CASSYPGQGSYEQYF
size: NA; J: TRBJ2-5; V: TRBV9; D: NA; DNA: TGTGCCAGCAGCGCGGGCCGGGGTTTACAAGAGACCCAGTACTTC; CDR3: CASSAGRGLQETQYF
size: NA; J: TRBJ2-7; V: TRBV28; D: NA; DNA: TGTGCCAGCAGTTGGGGAGTTTCCTACGAGCAGTACTTC; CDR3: CASSWGVSYEQYF
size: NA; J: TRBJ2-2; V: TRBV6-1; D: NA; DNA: TGTGCCAGCAGTGAATCGTACACCGGGGAGCTGTTTTTT; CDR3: CASSESYTGELFF
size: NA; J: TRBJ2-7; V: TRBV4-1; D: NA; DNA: TGCGCCAGCAGCTCCGCCGGGGAGCAGTACTTC; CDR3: CASSSAGEQYF
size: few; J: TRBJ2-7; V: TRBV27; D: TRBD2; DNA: TGTGCCAGCAGTTTATCAGCGGGGGGAGCCTACGAGCAGTACTTC; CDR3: CASSLSAGGAYEQYF
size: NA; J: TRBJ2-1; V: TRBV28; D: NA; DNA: TGTGCCAGCAGTTTCTATAACAGGCTTGACAATGAGCAGTTCTTC; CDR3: CASSFYNRLDNEQFF
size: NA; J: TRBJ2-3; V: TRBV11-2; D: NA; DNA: TGTGCCAGCAGCTTAGTGGGGAGTCTATCCTTAAAACAAGATACGCAGTATTTT; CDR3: CASSLVGSLSLKQDTQYF
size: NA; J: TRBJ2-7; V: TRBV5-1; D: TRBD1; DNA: TGCGCCAGCAGCCCCACAACCGGGACAGCCTCCTACGAGCAGTACTTC; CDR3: CASSPTTGTASYEQYF
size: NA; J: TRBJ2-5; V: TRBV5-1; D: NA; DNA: TGCGCCAGCAGCTTGGGTCTAGCCGTAGAGACCCAGTACTTC; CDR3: CASSLGLAVETQYF
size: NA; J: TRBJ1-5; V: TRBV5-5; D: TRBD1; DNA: TGTGCCAGCAGTTCGACAGGGGAGGATCAGCCCCAGCATTTT; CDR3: CASSSTGEDQPQHF
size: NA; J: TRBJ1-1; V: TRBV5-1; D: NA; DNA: TGCGCCAGCAGCTCCCAGGGGAACACTGAAGCTTTCTTT; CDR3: CASSSQGNTEAFF
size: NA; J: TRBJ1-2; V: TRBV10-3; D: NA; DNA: TGTGCCATCAGTGATAATTTGGAGTATGGCTACACCTTC; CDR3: CAISDNLEYGYTF
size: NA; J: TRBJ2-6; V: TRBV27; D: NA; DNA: TGTGCCAGCAGACCGCTACAGGCTTCTGGGGCCAACGTCCTGACTTTC; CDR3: CASRPLQASGANVLTF
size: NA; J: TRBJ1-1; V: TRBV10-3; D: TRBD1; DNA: TGTGCCATCAGTGCTTCGGCCGGGACAGGGAACACTGAAGCTTTCTTT; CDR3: CAISASAGTGNTEAFF
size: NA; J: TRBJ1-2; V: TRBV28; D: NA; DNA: TGTGCCAGCAGAACGATTAGAGAAGCAGGAGGGGAAAACTATGGCTACACCTTC; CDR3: CASRTIREAGGENYGYTF
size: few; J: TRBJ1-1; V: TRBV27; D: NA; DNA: TGTGCCAGCAGCGGGATTCCGGGGGAGAACACTGAAGCTTTCTTT; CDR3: CASSGIPGENTEAFF
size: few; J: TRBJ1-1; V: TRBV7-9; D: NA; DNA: TGTTCCAGCAGCTTAGAGTGGGGGGATGAAGCTTTCTTT; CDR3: CSSSLEWGDEAFF
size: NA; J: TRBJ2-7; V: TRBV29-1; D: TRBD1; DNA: TGCAGCGTCGAGCGTCGGACAGGATATTACGAGCAGTACTTC; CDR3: CSVERRTGYYEQYF
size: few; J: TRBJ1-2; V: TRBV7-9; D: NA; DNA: TGTGCCAGCAGCTTAATAGAGTTTTCTCGGGGCTACACCTTC; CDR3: CASSLIEFSRGYTF
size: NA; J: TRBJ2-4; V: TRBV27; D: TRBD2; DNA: TGTGCCAGCAGTCCGCAGGGACTAGAGAGTTGGCAAAACATTCAGTACTTC; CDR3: CASSPQGLESWQNIQYF
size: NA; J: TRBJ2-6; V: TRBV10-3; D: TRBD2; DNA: TGTGCCATCAGCCCGCTGGTGGGGGGGACCCCTGGGGCCAACGTCCTGACTTTC; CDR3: CAISPLVGGTPGANVLTF
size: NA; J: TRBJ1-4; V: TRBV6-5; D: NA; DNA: TGTGCCAGCAGTTTTAGTGAAAAACTGTTTTTT; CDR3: CASSFSEKLFF
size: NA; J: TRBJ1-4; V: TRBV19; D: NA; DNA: TGTGCCAGTAGTACAGGACAGAGGTTTGCAACTAATGAAAAACTGTTTTTT; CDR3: CASSTGQRFATNEKLFF
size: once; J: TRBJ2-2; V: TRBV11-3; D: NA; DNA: TGTGCCAGCAGCTCCCCGGACACCTACACCGGGGAGCTGTTTTTT; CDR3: CASSSPDTYTGELFF
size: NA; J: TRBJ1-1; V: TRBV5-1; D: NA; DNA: TGCGCCAGCAGCTTGGGGGGGGTCACTGAAGCTTTCTTT; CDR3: CASSLGGVTEAFF
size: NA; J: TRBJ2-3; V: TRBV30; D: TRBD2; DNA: TGTGCCTGGAGTGGCGGGAGTAGCGGGGTTGCAGATACGCAGTATTTT; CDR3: CAWSGGSSGVADTQYF
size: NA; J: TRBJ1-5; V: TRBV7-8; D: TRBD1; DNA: TGTGCCAGCAGCTATGGACAGGGAAGGGATCAGCCCCAGCATTTT; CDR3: CASSYGQGRDQPQHF
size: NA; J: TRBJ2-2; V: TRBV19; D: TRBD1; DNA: TGTGCCAGTAGTATAGGTCCAGGGGGCGCCGACACCGGGGAGCTGTTTTTT; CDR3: CASSIGPGGADTGELFF
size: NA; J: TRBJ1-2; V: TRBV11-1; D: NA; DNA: TGTGCCAGCAGCTTTGGGACTGGAGGCTACACCTTC; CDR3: CASSFGTGGYTF
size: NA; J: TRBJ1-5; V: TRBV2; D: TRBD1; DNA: TGTGCCAGCAGGGAGGGACAGTATAGCAATCAGCCCCAGCATTTT; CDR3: CASREGQYSNQPQHF
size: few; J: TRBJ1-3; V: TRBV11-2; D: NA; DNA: TGTGCCAGCAGCTCCGCCCCCCGGGATTACTCTGGAAACACCATATATTTT; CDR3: CASSSAPRDYSGNTIYF
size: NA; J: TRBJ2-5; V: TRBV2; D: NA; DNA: TGTGCCAGCAGTCAGAACAAGTTAATCGGGGAGACCCAGTACTTC; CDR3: CASSQNKLIGETQYF
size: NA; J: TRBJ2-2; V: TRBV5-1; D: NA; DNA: TGCGCCAGCAGCAGGACAAGTAGGAACACCGGGGAGCTGTTTTTT; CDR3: CASSRTSRNTGELFF
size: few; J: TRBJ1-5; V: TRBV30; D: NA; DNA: TGTGCCTGGAGTGTTGGAGGTAATAGCAATCAGCCCCAGCATTTT; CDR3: CAWSVGGNSNQPQHF
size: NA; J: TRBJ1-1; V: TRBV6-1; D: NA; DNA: TGTGCCAGCAGTGAAGGCTGGGGGGGTAACACTGAAGCTTTCTTT; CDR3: CASSEGWGGNTEAFF
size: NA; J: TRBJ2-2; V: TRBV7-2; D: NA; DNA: TGTGCCAGCACCCTATACGGGGAGCTGTTTTTT; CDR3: CASTLYGELFF